Shown below are 25 T cell receptor beta chains from a single sample sequenced in a study of blood T cells in healthy people across ages (dated by TCRdb to about 2015). The library was obtained by 5' RACE. Sequencing took place on an Illumina HiSeq 2500. The second PCR ran for about 7 to 11 cycles and used a J-beta primer mix along with a sample-barcoded 5' primer. TCRdb passed the public sequencing reads through fastp at Q25 and MiXCR, retaining productive beta sequences. Every distinct CDR3 protein forms one entry, paired with its most common genes and DNA. This sample lists approximately 850,000 distinct CDR3 sequences; more than 40% were detected once. Approximately 20% of the sample comes from the top ten. What was sequenced was blood. Receptors originate from a man aged 60 to 69 in good health.

This clonotype was seen repeatedly, ten times or more. The rearrangement uses TRBV20-1 and TRBJ2-7; D not certain. Trimming stripped 5 bases from V and 4 bases from J, with 9 bases between. CDR3 length: 11 amino acids. Germline V lookup: CDR1 DFQATT, CDR2 SNEGSKA (reference sequence). The CDR3 protein is CSALVKYEQYF. CDR3 coding DNA: TGCAGTGCTCTCGTAAAATACGAGCAGTACTTC.

This clonotype was found a few times. This chain connects TRBV6-6 to TRBJ2-4; no definite D call. CDR3 length: 11 residues. Germline CDR1 MNHNY, CDR2 SVGAGI (reference sequence). Trimming took 8 bases from V and 7 from J, leaving 9 bases between them. The DNA for the CDR3 is TGTGCCAGCTCTTATCAGAACATTCAGTACTTC. Its translation: CASSYQNIQYF.

The rearrangement uses TRBV20-1 and TRBJ2-1, with D unclear. Germline-derived CDR1 and CDR2 are DFQATT and SNEGSKA (reference sequence). The CDR3 runs to 14 residues. Deletions cut 5 bases from V and 0 bases from J, with 11 bases between. CDR3 protein: CSAFMVGSYNEQFF. The DNA of the CDR3 is TGCAGTGCTTTTATGGTAGGCTCCTACAATGAGCAGTTCTTC.

This sequence joins TRBV19 and TRBJ1-4; D not certain. CDR1 and CDR2 from the germline V gene are LNHDA and SQIVND (reference sequence). The CDR3 sequence is 15 residues long. V lost 6 bases and J lost 7, with 18 bases in between. The CDR3 sequence is CASRDRDYIGEKLFF. Written as DNA, the CDR3 is TGTGCCAGTAGGGACCGAGACTACATCGGTGAAAAACTGTTTTTT.

DNA for the CDR3: TGTGCCAGCAGTCGTACGGGGGTAGATGAAAAACTGTTTTTT. Encoded protein: CASSRTGVDEKLFF. The J gene is TRBJ1-4, the V gene TRBV13, with D tentatively TRBD1 (5 bases). The CDR3 is made up of 14 amino acids. The V end was cut by 6 bases, the J end by 6 bases, with 14 bases between. Germline CDR1 reads PRHDT; CDR2 reads FYEKMQ (reference sequence).

The rearrangement joins TRBV4-3 to TRBJ2-2, with D tentatively TRBD1 or TRBD2 (6 bases each). Looked up from germline, CDR1 is LGHNA and CDR2 is YSLEER. V shed 4 bases and J shed 7 bases, with 16 bases lying between them. This CDR3 has 15 residues. The CDR3 DNA follows: TGCGCCAGCAGCCCCACGGCCGGAGGGGGCGGGGAGCTGTTTTTT. Its translation is CASSPTAGGGGELFF.

This chain uses TRBV20-1 with TRBJ1-1, with TRBD1 as a possible D gene (5 bases). The CDR3 runs 13 residues. V lost 4 bases and J lost 4, with 13 bases in between. Per the germline V gene, CDR1 is DFQATT and CDR2 is SNEGSKA (reference sequence). CDR3 residues: CSAKAGVGTEAFF. The CDR3, as DNA: TGCAGTGCTAAAGCGGGGGTTGGCACTGAAGCTTTCTTT.

V gene TRBV15 combines with J gene TRBJ2-7; D is possibly TRBD1 (5 bases). This CDR3 is built from 14 residues. Trimming left V 1 base short and J 4 bases short, with 11 bases between. Germline V gene sequence: CDR1 LNHNV, CDR2 YYDKDF (reference sequence). CDR3 protein: CATSRAAQGYEQYF. The CDR3 region has the DNA TGTGCCACCAGCAGAGCTGCTCAGGGTTACGAGCAGTACTTC.

V gene TRBV6-1 combines with J gene TRBJ2-7; 8 nucleotides agree with TRBD1. The CDR3 extends over 14 amino acids. V lost 10 bases to trimming and J lost 2 bases; unmatched junction nucleotides: 10. Germline assignment: CDR1 MNHNS and CDR2 SASEGT. CDR3 bases: TGTGCCATCCTGGACAGGGAGTTTACCTACGAGCAGTACTTC. The encoded protein is CAILDREFTYEQYF.

This clonotype has only a few counts. V and J are TRBV7-2 and TRBJ1-1, with D unresolved. The V and J ends lost 1 base and 1 base respectively, with 7 bases between them. CDR1 is SGHTA, CDR2 FQGNSA, per germline. CDR3 length: 14 amino acids. The CDR3 sequence is CASSLGHPNTEAFF. The DNA for the CDR3 is TGTGCCAGCAGCTTAGGACACCCGAACACTGAAGCTTTCTTT.

As to this clonotype: This clone may be a read error of a much larger clone one base away. This chain uses TRBV7-2 with TRBJ2-7; weak D call: TRBD2 (5 bases). Germline V gene data show CDR1 as SGHTA and CDR2 as FQGNSA. V was shortened by 7 bases and J by 0 bases, with 7 bases between the two germline ends. This CDR3 region has 12 residues. The CDR3 DNA is TGTGCCAGCAACCGGGGCTCCTACGAGCAGTACTTC. Protein: CASNRGSYEQYF.

The gene calls are TRBV4-2 and TRBJ2-1; D uncertain. The V gene lost 1 base and the J gene lost 6 bases, with 10 bases spanning the gap. The CDR3 loop spans 14 amino acids. Looked up from germline, CDR1 is LGHNA and CDR2 is YNFKEQ. The CDR3 sequence: CASSQVMGTNEQFF. The CDR3, as DNA: TGTGCCAGCAGCCAAGTCATGGGAACCAATGAGCAGTTCTTC.

The chain uses TRBV18 and TRBJ1-1, with D hard to call. Trimming cost V 4 bases and J 8 bases, with 14 bases left between them. The CDR3 contains 13 residues. Looked up from germline, CDR1 is KGHSH and CDR2 is LQKENI. The CDR3 region is CASSQNPGTEAFF. CDR3 DNA sequence: TGTGCCAGCTCACAGAACCCGGGAACCGAAGCTTTCTTT.

V usage is TRBV20-1 and J usage is TRBJ1-2; possibly TRBD1 for D (5 bases). Trimming cost V 3 bases and J 8 bases, with 10 bases left between them. The CDR3 is 11 amino acids. Germline lookup yields CDR1 DFQATT and CDR2 SNEGSKA (reference sequence). The DNA for the CDR3 is TGCAGTGCTAGTGGAGGGGTCGGCTACACCTTC. It specifies CSASGGVGYTF.

V gene TRBV29-1 combines with J gene TRBJ2-7; 7 positions match TRBD1. The CDR3 sequence is 13 residues long. Germline-derived CDR1 and CDR2 are SQVTM and ANQGSEA. With V trimmed by 7 bases and J by 4 bases, 10 bases remained unmatched. For the CDR3, the DNA is TGCAGCGGGAGGACAGGCACCGGATACGAGCAGTACTTC. Translation: CSGRTGTGYEQYF.

The genes are TRBV10-3 and TRBJ2-3, with D uncertain. The CDR3 runs 15 residues. Germline CDR1 reads ENHRY; CDR2 reads SYGVKD. The germline V and J ends were trimmed by 0 bases and 1 base, with 8 bases remaining between them. CDR3 DNA sequence: TGTGCCATCAGTGAGTCTCTACCACGCACAGATACGCAGTATTTT. Translated, it gives CAISESLPRTDTQYF.

This clonotype is classed as medium-sized (0.01 to 0.1%). At one end the junction does not follow the germline gene, possibly because of a read error. This chain links TRBV5-6 with TRBJ1-1; TRBD1 agrees at 9 bases. The CDR3 extends over 15 amino acids. The germline V gene has CDR1 SGHDT and CDR2 YYEEEE. CDR3 coding DNA: TGTGCCAGCAGTTTGGGACAGGGCGAACACACTGAAGCTTTCTTT. Translating gives CASSLGQGEHTEAFF.

As DNA, the CDR3 is TGTGCCACCTCCGTTGGGCAGGGATCGATTGAGCAGTACTTC. Encoded protein: CATSVGQGSIEQYF. The V call is TRBV15, the J call TRBJ2-7; maybe TRBD1 (5 bases). Per the germline V gene, CDR1 is LNHNV and CDR2 is YYDKDF (reference sequence). This CDR3 region has 14 residues. V was shortened by 8 bases and J by 7 bases, with 21 bases between the two germline ends.

The rearrangement links TRBV18 to TRBJ2-5; the D gene is possibly TRBD1 (5 bases). This CDR3 region has 16 residues. Germline V gene sequence: CDR1 KGHSH, CDR2 LQKENI. V lost 3 bases and J 0 bases, leaving 14 bases between the germline ends. In DNA form, the CDR3 reads TGTGCCAGCTCACCCCGTAGGACAACCAACCAAGAGACCCAGTACTTC. Amino acids: CASSPRRTTNQETQYF.

V gene TRBV3-1 combines with J gene TRBJ1-6; no definite D call. Germline CDR1 reads LGHDT; CDR2 reads YNNKEL (reference sequence). CDR3 length: 15 amino acids. V lost 4 bases, J lost 1 base, and 8 bases lay in between. The CDR3 region is CASSRSESYNSPLHF. The DNA for the CDR3 is TGTGCCAGCAGCCGCTCGGAGTCCTATAATTCACCCCTCCACTTT.

This clonotype showed up just once. The chain recombines TRBV11-3 with TRBJ2-1; TRBD1 aligns across 8 bases. The J call may be faulty, since TRBJ2-7 better matches the DNA end. The germline V gene encodes CDR1 SGHNT and CDR2 YENEEA. The length of the CDR3 is 15 residues. This CDR3 reads CASSLRDRQSNEQYF. The CDR3 DNA is TGTGCCAGCAGCTTAAGGGACAGGCAGAGCAATGAGCAGTACTTC.

V is TRBV11-2 and J is TRBJ2-1; D gene ambiguous. Germline CDR1 and CDR2: SGHAT and FQNNGV. This CDR3 is built from 15 residues. The V and J ends lost 4 bases and 9 bases respectively, with 19 bases between them. The CDR3 DNA sequence: TGTGCCAGCAGCTCGCTTCGACGTAAGGCGTTTGAGCAGTTCTTC. As protein: CASSSLRRKAFEQFF.

Ten or more counts support this clonotype. This rearrangement joins TRBV5-1 to TRBJ2-5; D unresolved. The CDR3 runs 13 residues. The V gene lost 0 bases and the J gene lost 7 bases, with 10 bases spanning the gap. From germline, CDR1 is SGHRS and CDR2 YFSETQ. The CDR3 DNA sequence: TGCGCCAGCAGCTTGGAAGGGTCGGGGACCCAGTACTTC. Its protein is CASSLEGSGTQYF.

V usage is TRBV7-2 and J usage is TRBJ2-1, with D possibly being TRBD1 (5 bases). Germline values: CDR1 SGHTA, CDR2 FQGNSA. The V and J ends lost 5 bases and 9 bases respectively, with 14 bases between them. The CDR3 totals 13 residues. The CDR3 sequence is CASSPHRYGEQFF. In DNA form, the CDR3 reads TGTGCCAGCAGCCCCCACAGGTACGGTGAGCAGTTCTTC.

This clonotype was picked up a small number of times. V is TRBV20-1 and J is TRBJ2-4, with 8 positions matching TRBD1. J was trimmed by 7 bases and V by 6 bases; bases with no gene match: 14. Germline V lookup: CDR1 DFQATT, CDR2 SNEGSKA (reference sequence). This CDR3 contains 15 residues. The CDR3 DNA reads as TGCAGTGCCCCAAACTTCGGACAGGGCAACAACATTCAGTACTTC. The encoded protein is CSAPNFGQGNNIQYF.